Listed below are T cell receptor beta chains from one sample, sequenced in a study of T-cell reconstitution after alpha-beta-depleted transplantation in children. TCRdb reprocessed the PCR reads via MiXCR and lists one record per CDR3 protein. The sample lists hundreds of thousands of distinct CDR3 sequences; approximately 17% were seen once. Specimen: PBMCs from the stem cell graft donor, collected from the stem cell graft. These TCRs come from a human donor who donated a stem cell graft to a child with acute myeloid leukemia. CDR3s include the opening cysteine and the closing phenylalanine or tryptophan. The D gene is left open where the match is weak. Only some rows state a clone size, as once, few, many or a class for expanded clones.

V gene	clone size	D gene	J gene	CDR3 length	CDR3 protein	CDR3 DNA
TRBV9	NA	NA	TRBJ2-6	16	CASMDGPVSGANVLTF	TGTGCCAGCATGGACGGACCAGTATCTGGGGCCAACGTCCTGACTTTC
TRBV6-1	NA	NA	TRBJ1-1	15	CASSEPRTENTEAFF	TGTGCCAGCAGTGAACCGAGGACGGAGAACACTGAAGCTTTCTTT
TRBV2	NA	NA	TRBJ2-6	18	CTSCLLATEMSGANVLTF	TGTACCAGCTGTTTACTTGCGACAGAGATGTCTGGGGCCAACGTCCTGACTTTC
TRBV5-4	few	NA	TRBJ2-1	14	CASRSEPADLEQFF	TGTGCCAGCAGGTCTGAGCCAGCCGACCTTGAGCAGTTCTTC
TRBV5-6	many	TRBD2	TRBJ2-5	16	CASSLQTSGGAETQYF	TGTGCCAGCAGCCTACAGACTAGCGGGGGGGCGGAGACCCAGTACTTC
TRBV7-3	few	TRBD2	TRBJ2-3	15	CASSSTGRLTDTQYF	TGTGCCAGCAGCTCCACCGGGAGGCTGACAGATACGCAGTATTTT
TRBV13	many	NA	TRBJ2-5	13	CASKGGPQETQYF	TGTGCCAGCAAGGGCGGCCCCCAAGAGACCCAGTACTTC
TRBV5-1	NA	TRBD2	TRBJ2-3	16	CASSLALGGATDTQYF	TGCGCCAGCAGCTTGGCTCTCGGGGGGGCGACAGATACGCAGTATTTT
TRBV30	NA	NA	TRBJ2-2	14	CAWRSGGGAGELFF	TGTGCCTGGAGGTCCGGGGGTGGGGCCGGGGAGCTGTTTTTT
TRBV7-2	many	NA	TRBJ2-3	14	CASSLLWGGDTQYF	TGTGCCAGCAGCTTACTGTGGGGAGGAGATACGCAGTATTTT
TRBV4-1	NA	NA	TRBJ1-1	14	CASSAPGHNTEAFF	TGCGCCAGCAGCGCACCGGGACACAACACTGAAGCTTTCTTT
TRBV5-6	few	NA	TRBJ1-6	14	CASSLFGYNSPLHF	TGTGCCAGCAGCTTGTTCGGGTATAATTCACCCCTCCACTTT
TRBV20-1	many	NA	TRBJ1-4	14	CSVSVRRDNEKLFF	TGCAGTGTTAGCGTGAGACGGGATAATGAAAAACTGTTTTTT
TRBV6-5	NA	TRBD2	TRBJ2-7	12	CATRAGGYEQYF	TGTGCCACCAGAGCGGGGGGCTACGAGCAGTACTTC
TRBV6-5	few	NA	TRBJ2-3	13	CASSYSRRDTQYF	TGTGCCAGCAGTTACTCCCGGCGGGATACGCAGTATTTT
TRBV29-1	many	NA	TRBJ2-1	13	CSVEGGDSLKQFF	TGCAGCGTTGAGGGGGGGGACAGCCTAAAGCAGTTCTTC
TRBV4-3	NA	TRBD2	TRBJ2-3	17	CASSQGTTAGGLDTQYF	TGCGCCAGCAGCCAGGGGACTACGGCGGGGGGGTTGGATACGCAGTATTTT
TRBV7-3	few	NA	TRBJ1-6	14	CASSITGLGSPLHF	TGTGCCAGCAGCATAACAGGGCTTGGATCACCCCTCCACTTT
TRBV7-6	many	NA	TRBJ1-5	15	CASSPLRGEDQPQHF	TGTGCCAGCAGCCCGCTGAGGGGAGAGGATCAGCCCCAGCATTTT
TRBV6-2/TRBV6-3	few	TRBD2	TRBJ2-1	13	CASNGGGANEQFF	TGTGCCAGCAACGGCGGGGGGGCCAATGAGCAGTTCTTC
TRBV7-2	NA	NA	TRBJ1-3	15	CASSLVELSGNTIYF	TGTGCCAGCAGCTTAGTAGAACTCTCTGGAAACACCATATATTTT
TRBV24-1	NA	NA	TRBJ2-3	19	CATSDFQGVGRPYTDTQYF	TGTGCCACCAGTGATTTCCAGGGTGTGGGTCGACCTTACACAGATACGCAGTATTTT
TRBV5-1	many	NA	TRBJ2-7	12	CASSSGRYEQYF	TGCGCCAGCAGTTCAGGGAGATACGAGCAGTACTTC
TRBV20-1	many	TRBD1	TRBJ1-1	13	CSAEGQGTTEAFF	TGCAGTGCTGAAGGACAGGGGACCACTGAAGCTTTCTTT
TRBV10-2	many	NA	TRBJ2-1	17	CATMAPGPLSSYNEQFF	TGCGCCACCATGGCCCCGGGACCCTTGAGCTCCTACAATGAGCAGTTCTTC
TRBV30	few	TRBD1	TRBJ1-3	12	CAWGTVGDTIYF	TGTGCCTGGGGGACAGTGGGAGACACCATATATTTT
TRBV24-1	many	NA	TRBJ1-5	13	CATSDQTDQPQHF	TGTGCCACCAGTGACCAGACTGATCAGCCCCAGCATTTT
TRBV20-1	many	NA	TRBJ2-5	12	CSAEGRRETQYF	TGCAGTGCAGAGGGGAGGAGAGAGACCCAGTACTTC
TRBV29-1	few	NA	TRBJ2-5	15	CSVDTPGTDQETQYF	TGCAGCGTCGACACTCCCGGGACCGACCAAGAGACCCAGTACTTC
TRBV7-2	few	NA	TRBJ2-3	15	CASSFGQGTPDTQYF	TGTGCCAGCAGCTTTGGCCAGGGTACACCAGATACGCAGTATTTT
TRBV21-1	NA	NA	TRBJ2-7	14	CASSKKEEQPREYF	TGTGCCAGCAGCAAAAAGGAGGAGCAGCCGAGGGAGTACTTC
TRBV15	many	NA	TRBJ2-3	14	CATSRDGGVDTQYF	TGTGCCACCAGCAGAGACGGAGGGGTAGATACGCAGTATTTT
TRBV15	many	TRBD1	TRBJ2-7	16	CATSRDKGQPTYEQYF	TGTGCCACCAGCAGAGATAAGGGACAGCCGACCTACGAGCAGTACTTC
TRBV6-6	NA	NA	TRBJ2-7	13	CASSRPTAYEQYF	TGTGCCAGCAGCCGACCGACAGCCTACGAGCAGTACTTC
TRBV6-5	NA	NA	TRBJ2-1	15	CASSSPTRTFNEQFF	TGTGCCAGCAGTTCTCCCACAAGGACGTTCAATGAGCAGTTCTTC
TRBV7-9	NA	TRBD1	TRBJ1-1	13	CAGSFPGGNEAFF	TGTGCCGGCAGCTTCCCAGGGGGTAATGAAGCTTTCTTT
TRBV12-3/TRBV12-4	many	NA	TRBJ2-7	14	CASSLEGLVHEQYF	TGTGCCAGCAGTTTAGAGGGGCTTGTCCACGAGCAGTACTTC
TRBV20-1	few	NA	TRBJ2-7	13	CSASAGVFYEQYF	TGCAGTGCTAGTGCAGGTGTGTTCTACGAGCAGTACTTC
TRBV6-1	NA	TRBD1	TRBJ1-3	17	CASSGTGYGSSGNTIYF	TGTGCCAGCAGCGGGACAGGTTACGGCTCCTCTGGAAACACCATATATTTT